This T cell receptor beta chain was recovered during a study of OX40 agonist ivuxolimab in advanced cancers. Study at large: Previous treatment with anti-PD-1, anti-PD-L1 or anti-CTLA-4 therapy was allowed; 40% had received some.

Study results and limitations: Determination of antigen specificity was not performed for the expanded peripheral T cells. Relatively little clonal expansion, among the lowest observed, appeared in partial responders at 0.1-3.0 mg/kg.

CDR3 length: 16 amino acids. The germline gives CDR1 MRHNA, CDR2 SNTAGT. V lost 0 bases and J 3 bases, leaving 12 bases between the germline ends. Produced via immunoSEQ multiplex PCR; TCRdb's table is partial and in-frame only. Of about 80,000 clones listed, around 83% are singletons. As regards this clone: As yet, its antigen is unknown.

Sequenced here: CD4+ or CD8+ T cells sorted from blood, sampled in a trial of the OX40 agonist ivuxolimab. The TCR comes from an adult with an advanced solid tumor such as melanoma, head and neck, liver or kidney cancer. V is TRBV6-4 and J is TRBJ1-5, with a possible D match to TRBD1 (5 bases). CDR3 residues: CASSDSMGENNQPQHF. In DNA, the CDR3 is TGTGCCAGCAGTGACTCGATGGGGGAGAACAATCAGCCCCAGCATTTT.